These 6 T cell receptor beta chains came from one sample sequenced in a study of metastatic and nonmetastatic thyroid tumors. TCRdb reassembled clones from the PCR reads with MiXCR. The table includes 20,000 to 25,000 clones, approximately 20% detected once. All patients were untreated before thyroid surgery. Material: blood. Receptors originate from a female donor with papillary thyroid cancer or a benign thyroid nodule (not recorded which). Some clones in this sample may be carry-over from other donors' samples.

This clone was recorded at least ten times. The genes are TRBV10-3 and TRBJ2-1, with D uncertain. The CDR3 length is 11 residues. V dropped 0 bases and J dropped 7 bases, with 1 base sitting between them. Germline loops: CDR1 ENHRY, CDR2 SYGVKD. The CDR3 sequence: CAISESNEQFF. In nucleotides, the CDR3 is TGTGCCATCAGTGAGTCAAATGAGCAGTTCTTC.

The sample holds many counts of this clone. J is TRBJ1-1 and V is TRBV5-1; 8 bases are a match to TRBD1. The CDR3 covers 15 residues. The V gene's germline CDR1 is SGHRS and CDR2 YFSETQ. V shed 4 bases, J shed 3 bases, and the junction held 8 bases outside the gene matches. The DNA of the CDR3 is TGCGCCAGCAGCCCGACGACAGGGGCCCACACTGAAGCTTTCTTT. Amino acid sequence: CASSPTTGAHTEAFF.

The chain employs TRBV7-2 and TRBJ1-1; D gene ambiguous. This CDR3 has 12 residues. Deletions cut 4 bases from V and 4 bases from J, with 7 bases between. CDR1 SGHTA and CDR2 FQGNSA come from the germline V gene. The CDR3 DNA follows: TGTGCCAGCAGCTCTCTGTGCACTGAAGCTTTCTTT. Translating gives CASSSLCTEAFF.

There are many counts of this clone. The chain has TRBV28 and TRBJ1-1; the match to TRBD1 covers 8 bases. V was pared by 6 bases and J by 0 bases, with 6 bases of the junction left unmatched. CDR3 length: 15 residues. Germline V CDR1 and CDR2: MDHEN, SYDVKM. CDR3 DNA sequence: TGTGCCAGCAGCGGACAGGGAGCCGTGAACACTGAAGCTTTCTTT. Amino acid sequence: CASSGQGAVNTEAFF.

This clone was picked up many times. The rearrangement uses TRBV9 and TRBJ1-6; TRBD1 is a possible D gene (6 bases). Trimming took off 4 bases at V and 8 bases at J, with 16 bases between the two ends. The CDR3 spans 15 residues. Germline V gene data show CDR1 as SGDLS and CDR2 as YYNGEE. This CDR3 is CASSPEWGQDSPLHF. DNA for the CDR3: TGTGCCAGCAGCCCCGAATGGGGGCAAGATTCACCCCTCCACTTT.

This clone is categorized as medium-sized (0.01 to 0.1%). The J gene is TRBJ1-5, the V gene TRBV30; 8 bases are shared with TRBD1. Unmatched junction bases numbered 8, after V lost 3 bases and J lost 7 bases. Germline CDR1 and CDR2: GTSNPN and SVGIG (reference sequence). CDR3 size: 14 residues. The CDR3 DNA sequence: TGTGCCTGGAGCTCAACAGGGGGATGGCAGCCCCAGCATTTT. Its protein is CAWSSTGGWQPQHF.